The 6 T cell receptor beta chains below come from one sample, sequenced in a study of T cell repertoires in cytomegalovirus infection. Antigens for these TCRs are unknown. MiXCR, applied by TCRdb to the reads, yields one record per CDR3 protein. The sample lists about 830,000 distinct CDR3 sequences; over 25% were seen once. Here the sequenced sample was cultured CD8+ T cells from PBMCs, taken from culture after CMV antigen stimulation. The receptors shown here come from a human donor in good health (CMV status not recorded). Some clones in this sample may be carry-over from other donors' samples.

This clonotype is a singleton in its sample. The CDR3 DNA reads TGTGCCAGCAGTTTATCGAGGGTTTCTGAAGCTTTCTTT. Its protein is CASSLSRVSEAFF. The chain carries TRBV27 and TRBJ1-1; D unresolved. Per the germline V gene, CDR1 is MNHEY and CDR2 is SMNVEV (reference sequence). The CDR3 covers 13 residues. Trimming pared 0 bases from V and 6 bases from J, leaving 8 bases between.

This clonotype has a handful of counts. The chain carries TRBV7-6 and TRBJ2-2, with D uncertain. The length of the CDR3 is 14 residues. CDR1 and CDR2 from the germline V gene are SGHVS and FNYEAQ. The ends were cut back, 1 base at V and 3 bases at J, with 6 bases in the middle. For the CDR3, the DNA is TGTGCCAGCAGCTTAGTAGTGGACACCGGGGAGCTGTTTTTT. Residues: CASSLVVDTGELFF. Filled out from reference TRBV7-6 and TRBJ2-2, the complete variable domain reads GAGVSQSPRYKVTKRGQDVALRCDPISGHVSLYWYRQALGQGPEFLTYFNYEAQQDKSGLPNDRFSAERPEGSISTLTIQRTEQRDSAMYRCASSLVVDTGELFFGEGSRLTVL.

The V call is TRBV14, the J call TRBJ2-7; TRBD1 aligns across 7 bases. Germline V CDR1 and CDR2: SGHDN, FVKESK. The J segment lost 6 bases and the V segment lost 6 bases, leaving 14 bases of the junction unmatched. The CDR3 sequence is 15 residues long. Here the CDR3 reads CASSRTGQVRVEQYF. DNA of the CDR3: TGTGCCAGCAGTCGAACTGGACAGGTCCGGGTCGAGCAGTACTTC. Filled out from reference TRBV14 and TRBJ2-7, the complete variable domain reads EAGVTQFPSHSVIEKGQTVTLRCDPISGHDNLYWYRRVMGKEIKFLLHFVKESKQDESGMPNNRFLAERTGGTYSTLKVQPAELEDSGVYFCASSRTGQVRVEQYFGPGTRLTVT.

This clonotype has just a few counts. The chain couples TRBV4-1 to TRBJ1-3; D remains ambiguous. CDR1 is MGHRA and CDR2 is YSYEKL in the germline V gene. CDR3 length: 16 residues. The V and J ends lost 0 bases and 3 bases respectively, with 12 bases between them. CDR3 sequence reads: CASSQDPGFGGNTIYF. CDR3 nucleotide sequence: TGCGCCAGCAGCCAAGACCCAGGCTTCGGTGGAAACACCATATATTTT.

This chain joins TRBV7-9 and TRBJ1-1, with unresolved D. This CDR3 region has 15 residues. The V and J ends lost 6 bases and 2 bases respectively, with 16 bases between them. Per germline, CDR1 SEHNR and CDR2 FQNEAQ (reference sequence). The CDR3 DNA sequence: TGTGCCAGCAGTTTCACATGGGGTTATAACACTGAAGCTTTCTTT. Its translation is CASSFTWGYNTEAFF.

V usage is TRBV20-1 and J usage is TRBJ1-2, with D unclear. Trimming removed 3 bases from V and 3 bases from J, with 11 bases in between. Germline CDR1 DFQATT, CDR2 SNEGSKA (reference sequence). CDR3 size: 13 residues. Here the CDR3 DNA reads TGCAGTGCTAGGGGCTCAGGAGACTATGGCTACACCTTC. This translates into CSARGSGDYGYTF.